Listed below are T cell receptor beta chains from one sample, sequenced in a study of radiation and T cells in renal cell carcinoma. Libraries were prepared by immunoSEQ multiplex PCR; TCRdb keeps only in-frame clonotypes and omits some of them. The top ten hold roughly 6% of the sample, which has about 91,000 clones, about four fifths seen once. Sequenced material: blood, taken from a patient whose treatment included radiotherapy and nephrectomy. These receptors were obtained from a man between 60 and 70 years old with renal cell carcinoma. The CDR3 runs from the conserved cysteine through the conserved F or W.

>TRBV29-1
CSVGGLAGGPVTGEPFF
>TRBV27
CASSPTSGSSNSYEQYF
>TRBV5-1
CASSNRGTGQETQYF
>TRBV5-1
CASIDREHTEAFF
>TRBV5-4
CASSSQPGRDTGELFF
>TRBV28
CASSPLGTGRHEQYF
>TRBV9
CASSVTGTLGYEQYF
>TRBV5-1
CASSWGETGPDTEAFF
>TRBV28
CASSAPGLAGITDTQYF
>TRBV7-2
CASSLGTSGYNEQFF
>TRBV27
CASSSKTRVDDEQYF
>TRBV4-1
CASSQEPGRDTEAFF
>TRBV5-1
CASSSTGAYNEKLFF
>TRBV5-1
CASNSTPVGGKNIQYF
>TRBV7-3
CASSSKRQTGSYNEQFF
>TRBV2
CASIRDLGNEQFF
>TRBV10-1
CASRQAGDVGELFF
>TRBV7-9
CASSFDSIGNSYEQYF
>TRBV15
CATSRDRDRGNTIYF
>TRBV15
CATSGREGGASGANVLTF
>TRBV14
CASSFLLTDTQYF
>TRBV7-2
CASSRPGQFYGYTF
>TRBV4-1
CASSQYPPTPGDNTGELFF
>TRBV19
CATTQQGAFGYTF
>TRBV9
CASSVRLAGSSYNEQFF
>TRBV4-1
CASSQDGDEQYF
>TRBV18
CASASATSTDTQYF
>TRBV5-1
CASSLTSGRAYEQYF
>TRBV7-9
CASSFPEREAFF
>TRBV28
CASSIAGGTETQYF
>TRBV11-3
CASSLGLGSEQFF
>TRBV6-1
CASRLTAYGYTF
>TRBV18
CASSPLSITGNTIYF
>TRBV4-1
CASSQADRSGGELFF
>TRBV7-2
CASSSTSQGSRETQYF
>TRBV4-2
CASSQGLAGSYEQYF